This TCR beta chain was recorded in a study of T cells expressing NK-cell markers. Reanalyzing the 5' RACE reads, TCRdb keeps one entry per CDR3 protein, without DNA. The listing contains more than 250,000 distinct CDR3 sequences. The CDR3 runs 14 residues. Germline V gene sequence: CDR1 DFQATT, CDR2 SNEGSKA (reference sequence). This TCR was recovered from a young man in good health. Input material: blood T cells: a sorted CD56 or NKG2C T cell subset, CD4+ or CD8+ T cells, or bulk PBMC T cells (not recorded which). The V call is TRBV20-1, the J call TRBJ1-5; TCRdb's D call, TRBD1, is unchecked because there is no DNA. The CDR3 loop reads CSAHTGQNYQPQHF.